The rows below give T cell receptor beta chains drawn from one sample of a study of T-cell memory formation after mild COVID-19. TCRdb fed the 5' RACE reads into MiXCR, producing one record per CDR3 protein. The sample comprises about 360,000 distinct CDR3 sequences, over 13% of which are singletons, and about 20% rests with the top ten. Material for sequencing was PBMCs or a T cell subset sorted from them (not recorded which). Receptors originate from a man between 18 and 35 years old who had mild COVID-19 (a few samples of this study predate the infection). Cell type and time point are not known. The CDR3 runs from the conserved cysteine through the conserved F or W. Fields, in order: V gene, D gene, J gene, clone size, CDR3 length, CDR3 DNA, CDR3 protein. D genes are given only for firm matches. Not every row has a clone size; where given, it reads once, few, many or a size class.

>TRBV6-6|-|TRBJ1-6|few|18
TGTGCCAGCAGTCTCGACTGGGGGGGACGTTCCTATAATTCACCCCTCCACTTT
CASSLDWGGRSYNSPLHF
>TRBV6-6|TRBD2|TRBJ2-3|-|17
TGTGCCAGCAGACAAGGCCCCGGGACTAGCGGGAACTCTTGGCAGTATTTT
CASRQGPGTSGNSWQYF
>TRBV3-1|TRBD1|TRBJ2-1|few|13
TGTGCCAGCACACCATACAGGGGGAATGAGCAGTTCTTC
CASTPYRGNEQFF
>TRBV11-2|-|TRBJ2-1|few|13
TGTGCCAGCACCCCGGGGAGGTCCAATGAGCAGTTCTTC
CASTPGRSNEQFF
>TRBV7-2|TRBD1|TRBJ2-4|-|15
TGTGCCAGCAGCTATGTGGACAGGGTCAAAAACATTCAGTACTTC
CASSYVDRVKNIQYF
>TRBV9|TRBD2|TRBJ2-3|few|16
TGTGCCAGCAGCACACGACTAGCTTCTAGCACAGATACGCAGTATTTT
CASSTRLASSTDTQYF
>TRBV9|TRBD2|TRBJ2-3|many|16
TGTGCCAGCAGCGTAGACGGCGGGGGGCTCACAGATACGCAGTATTTT
CASSVDGGGLTDTQYF
>TRBV27|-|TRBJ2-2|few|13
TGTGCCAGCAACAGGGATAACACCGGGGAGCTGTTTTTT
CASNRDNTGELFF
>TRBV20-1|-|TRBJ1-5|-|13
TGCAGTGCTAGCGTTGGCAGTGGTCAGCCCCAGCATTTT
CSASVGSGQPQHF
>TRBV7-2|-|TRBJ2-2|few|16
TGTGCCAGCAGCGTCGGAGGGGGCGTGAACACCGGGGAGCTGTTTTTT
CASSVGGGVNTGELFF
>TRBV5-1|TRBD2|TRBJ2-1|-|15
TGCGCCAGCAGCTTGTCTAGCGGGGGGACCAATGAGCAGTTCTTC
CASSLSSGGTNEQFF
>TRBV12-3/TRBV12-4|TRBD2|TRBJ2-1|few|17
TGTGCCAGCAGTTTAGCCCACTCTAGCGGGGGCAACAATGAGCAGTTCTTC
CASSLAHSSGGNNEQFF
>TRBV7-9|-|TRBJ1-1|few|16
TGTGCCAGCAGCTTAGGTGTTAAGGGGATGAACACTGAAGCTTTCTTT
CASSLGVKGMNTEAFF
>TRBV7-2|-|TRBJ1-3|-|15
TGTGCCCTGAAGTTTGATCCGGACTCTGGAAACACCATATATTTT
CALKFDPDSGNTIYF
>TRBV5-4|-|TRBJ1-2|few|13
TGTGCCAGCAGCCCCGAACAGGGCTATGGCTACACCTTC
CASSPEQGYGYTF
>TRBV6-5|-|TRBJ2-3|few|16
TGTGCCAGCAGGAAGCGGCCCCCGGGCTTTACAGATACGCAGTATTTT
CASRKRPPGFTDTQYF
>TRBV4-1|-|TRBJ1-2|few|14
TGCGCCAGCAGCCAAAAAACAGGTTCCTATGGCTACACCTTC
CASSQKTGSYGYTF
>TRBV6-5|TRBD1|TRBJ2-1|-|15
TGTGCCAGCACAAAGGGACAGGGCAAGCTAAATGAGCAGTTCTTC
CASTKGQGKLNEQFF
>TRBV20-1|TRBD1|TRBJ2-3|few|12
TGCAGCACAGGGGGGTCCACAGATACGCAGTATTTT
CSTGGSTDTQYF
>TRBV6-2/TRBV6-3|-|TRBJ2-1|few|12
TGTGCCAGCAGTTACTGGGACAATGAGCAGTTCTTC
CASSYWDNEQFF
>TRBV4-2|TRBD1|TRBJ1-3|-|18
TGTGCCAGCAGCCAAGACGGACAGGGAGCCCTCGCGGGAAACACCATATATTTT
CASSQDGQGALAGNTIYF
>TRBV18|-|TRBJ2-2|-|16
TGTGCCAGCTCACCACAGCAGGGCACGAACACCGGGGAGCTGTTTTTT
CASSPQQGTNTGELFF
>TRBV6-5|TRBD2|TRBJ2-3|-|17
TGTGCCAGCAGTTACTCTGCTAGCGGGGCCAGCACAGATACGCAGTATTTT
CASSYSASGASTDTQYF
>TRBV7-2|-|TRBJ2-5|few|13
TGTGCCAGCAGCGGGGGGGCCGGGCAGACCCAGTACTTC
CASSGGAGQTQYF
>TRBV27|-|TRBJ1-5|-|15
TGTGCCAGCAGTTTAAGAAGGGGGAGAGACCAGCCACAGCATTTT
CASSLRRGRDQPQHF
>TRBV5-1|-|TRBJ2-7|-|12
TGCGCCAGCAGCCGGACTACCTACGAGCAGTACTTC
CASSRTTYEQYF
>TRBV7-2|-|TRBJ1-1|-|17
TGTGCCAGCAGCTTAGGCCCCTATAGAGGGGGGGCCACTGAAGCTTTCTTT
CASSLGPYRGGATEAFF
>TRBV7-4|-|TRBJ2-3|few|14
TGTGCCAGCAGCTTAGGGCTACTCACAGATACGCAGTATTTT
CASSLGLLTDTQYF
>TRBV27|TRBD1|TRBJ1-4|-|14
TGTGCCAGCAGTGGGACAGGGAGATATGAAAAACTGTTTTTT
CASSGTGRYEKLFF
>TRBV6-5|-|TRBJ1-3|-|13
TGTGCCAGCAGTTACGGGTTTGGAAACACCATATATTTT
CASSYGFGNTIYF
>TRBV29-1|-|TRBJ2-6|few|15
TGCAGCGTTGAAGCAACAACCTCTGGGGCCAACGTCCTGACTTTC
CSVEATTSGANVLTF
>TRBV12-3/TRBV12-4|TRBD1|TRBJ2-5|few|13
TGTGCCAGCAGCAGGGGGCGCGTAGAGACCCAGTACTTC
CASSRGRVETQYF
>TRBV6-5|TRBD2|TRBJ2-5|few|14
TGTGCCAGCAGTTACAATAGCGGGGTGGAGACCCAGTACTTC
CASSYNSGVETQYF
>TRBV4-3|TRBD1|TRBJ2-3|-|16
TGCGCCAGCAGCCAAGATGAAGGAACAGGGGCAGATACGCAGTATTTT
CASSQDEGTGADTQYF
>TRBV5-4|TRBD2|TRBJ2-5|many|15
TGTGCCAGCTCCTCGGGACTAGCGGGGCAAGAGACCCAGTACTTC
CASSSGLAGQETQYF
>TRBV7-9|TRBD1|TRBJ1-1|few|15
TGTTCCAGCCGAGGACAGGGAGGGGCCTGGGCTGAAGCTTTCTTT
CSSRGQGGAWAEAFF
>TRBV5-1|-|TRBJ2-7|-|13
TGCGCCAGCAGCTGGGGGATAGTCTACGAGCAGTACTTC
CASSWGIVYEQYF
>TRBV7-3|-|TRBJ2-3|many|14
TGTGCCAGCAGCGCCAGCGGTTACACAGATACGCAGTATTTT
CASSASGYTDTQYF
>TRBV12-3/TRBV12-4|-|TRBJ2-3|-|14
TGTGCCAGCAGTTTAGCGCTAGCGCTGGATACGCAGTATTTT
CASSLALALDTQYF
>TRBV6-1|-|TRBJ1-3|-|16
TGTGCCAGCAGCCGCAGACACGCCGACTCTGGAAACACCATATATTTT
CASSRRHADSGNTIYF
>TRBV5-1|-|TRBJ1-1|-|14
TGCGCCAGCAGCTTGTTGGGAGCCGACACTGAAGCTTTCTTT
CASSLLGADTEAFF
>TRBV10-3|-|TRBJ2-3|-|15
TGTGCCATCAGTGGAAACTCCGGGTCCATTAATACGCAGTATTTT
CAISGNSGSINTQYF
>TRBV7-6|-|TRBJ1-1|many|15
TGTGCCAGCAGCTTAATGCAGGGACGGAACACTGAAGCTTTCTTT
CASSLMQGRNTEAFF
>TRBV12-3/TRBV12-4|TRBD1|TRBJ1-2|few|14
TGTGCCAGCAGCCCCCTCGGACAGGGGCAGGGCTACACCTTC
CASSPLGQGQGYTF
>TRBV27|-|TRBJ2-7|-|12
TGTGCCAGTCGGACGCAGAGAGGTGAGCAGTACTTC
CASRTQRGEQYF